Below, 10 T cell receptor beta chains from the same sample are listed, as sequenced in a study of cytomegalovirus exposure and HLA in healthy donors. 13 Jbeta primers and 60 Vbeta primers were used for the PCR. TCRdb keeps only in-frame clones here, not all; method: immunoSEQ multiplex PCR. The table has 100,000 to 140,000 clones, approximately 74% seen once. The sequenced sample consisted of PBMCs. The receptor source for this set is a woman aged 40 to 55 in good health and CMV-seropositive.

V is TRBV6-5 and J is TRBJ2-5; the D gene is possibly TRBD1 (6 bases). The germline CDR1 and CDR2 sequences are MNHEY and SVGAGI. V lost 3 bases, J lost 1 base, and 12 bases lay in between. The length of the CDR3 is 15 residues. The CDR3 sequence is CASSYMAGVQETQYF. The CDR3 DNA follows: TGTGCCAGCAGTTATATGGCAGGGGTCCAAGAGACCCAGTACTTC.

V is TRBV5-1 and J is TRBJ2-3; D not resolved. The CDR3 is 13 residues long. Germline assignment: CDR1 SGHRS and CDR2 YFSETQ. V dropped 3 bases and J dropped 4 bases, with 9 bases sitting between them. The CDR3 sequence is CASSSGSADTQYF. The CDR3 DNA reads TGCGCCAGCAGCTCCGGGTCGGCAGATACGCAGTATTTT.

The rearrangement links TRBV7-9 to TRBJ1-2; possible D gene TRBD1, 6 bases. Germline CDR1 is SEHNR and CDR2 is FQNEAQ (reference sequence). The CDR3 sequence is 14 residues long. V lost 5 bases and J lost 10, with 20 bases in between. The CDR3 loop is CASSPGERERYYTF. The DNA of the CDR3 is TGTGCCAGCAGCCCAGGGGAGAGGGAGAGATACTACACCTTC.

The V call is TRBV30, the J call TRBJ2-7; 8 nucleotides align to TRBD1. Germline CDR1 reads GTSNPN; CDR2 reads SVGIG (reference sequence). The CDR3 runs to 13 residues. V lost 1 base and J lost 8; bases outside the gene matches: 7. The CDR3 sequence: CAWSEGQGQKQYF. CDR3 bases: TGTGCCTGGAGTGAAGGACAGGGACAGAAGCAGTACTTC. Drawing the rest from reference TRBV30 and TRBJ2-7, the complete variable domain is SQTIHQWPATLVQPVGSPLSLECTVEGTSNPNLYWYRQAAGRGLQLLFYSVGIGQISSEVPQNLSASRPQDRQFILSSKKLLLSDSGFYLCAWSEGQGQKQYFGPGTRLTVT.

The chain recombines TRBV30 with TRBJ1-2; D gene ambiguous. Germline CDR1 GTSNPN, CDR2 SVGIG (reference sequence). V was trimmed by 6 bases and J by 7 bases, leaving 15 bases between them. The CDR3 length is 12 residues. In DNA form, the CDR3 reads TGTGCCTGTCGACCCCGGGGAGGTGGCTACACCTTC. The encoded protein is CACRPRGGGYTF.

The chain has TRBV11-2 and TRBJ2-7; 7 bases fit TRBD1. The germline V gene encodes CDR1 SGHAT and CDR2 FQNNGV. The CDR3 totals 13 residues. The ends lost 6 bases at V and 4 bases at J; junction bases unmatched: 6. The CDR3 is CASSSGTAYEQYF. In DNA, the CDR3 is TGTGCCAGCAGTTCCGGGACAGCTTACGAGCAGTACTTC.

J is TRBJ2-2 and V is TRBV15, with TRBD2 matching 9 bases. V shed 3 bases and J 4 bases; nucleotides not matched to a gene: 3. CDR3 length: 15 amino acids. Germline V gene lookup returns CDR1 LNHNV and CDR2 YYDKDF (reference sequence). The CDR3 region has the DNA TGTGCCACCAGCAGGCCAGCGGGGGGCACCGGGGAGCTGTTTTTT. Protein product: CATSRPAGGTGELFF.

This chain uses TRBV30 with TRBJ1-6; perhaps TRBD1 as D (5 bases). V was pared by 0 bases and J by 4 bases, with 16 bases between. The CDR3 is 17 residues long. Germline V gene lookup returns CDR1 GTSNPN and CDR2 SVGIG (reference sequence). The CDR3 coding sequence is TGTGCCTGGAGTGTACTGAAGGTGGGGCGGTATAATTCACCCCTCCACTTT. This translates into CAWSVLKVGRYNSPLHF.

V gene TRBV7-2 combines with J gene TRBJ2-7; possibly TRBD1 for D (5 bases). This CDR3 is 12 amino acids long. Germline V gives CDR1 SGHTA, CDR2 FQGNSA. Trimming pared 4 bases from V and 8 bases from J, leaving 12 bases between. The CDR3, as DNA: TGTGCCAGCAGCTGGGAAGGGGTCAAGCAGTACTTC. Amino acid sequence: CASSWEGVKQYF. Combining the CDR3 with reference TRBV7-2 and TRBJ2-7 gives the whole variable domain GAGVSQSPSNKVTEKGKDVELRCDPISGHTALYWYRQSLGQGLEFLIYFQGNSAPDKSGLPSDRFSAERTGGSVSTLTIQRTQQEDSAVYLCASSWEGVKQYFGPGTRLTVT.

The chain combines TRBV5-1 with TRBJ1-6; D is unclear. Per the germline V gene, CDR1 is SGHRS and CDR2 is YFSETQ. The CDR3 consists of 15 residues. V lost 1 base to trimming and J lost 8 bases, with 13 bases between them. For the CDR3, the DNA is TGCGCCAGCAGCTTGTGGTTGAGTATTGATTCACCCCTCCACTTT. It translates to CASSLWLSIDSPLHF.